This TCR beta chain is from a study of vaccination effects on CD4 cells after COVID-19. Study findings and constraints: There was marked clonal contraction among infection- and vaccine-induced clones late after vaccination.

Viral peptide pool expansion of antigen-specific CD4+ T cells preceded sequencing in the ViraFEST assay. Following 10 days of culture, CD4+ T cells were isolated. In the vaccine recipients, nucleocapsid antibodies were negative and there was no prior SARS-CoV-2 infection. Every well housed approximately 2.2 million PBMC, which grew in culture alongside 10 IU/ml IL-2 and around 10 ug/ml peptides. The authors exchanged half the medium for IL-2 medium on days 3 and 7. V lost 4 bases and J 7 bases, leaving 10 bases between the germline ends. The CDR3 is 13 residues long. The V gene's germline CDR1 is LGHDT and CDR2 YNNKEL (reference sequence). Worth noting for this clone: The target antigen is unknown.

Only in-frame clones appear in the TCRdb table, and some are missing; sequencing was by immunoSEQ multiplex PCR. Of about 41,000 clones detected, roughly 76% appear once; the ten largest clones hold roughly 24%. The sequencing used CD4+ T cells from PBMCs cultured with HCoV-OC43 spike peptides, collected before COVID-19 vaccination. Subset reported: HCoV-OC43 spike overlapping peptide pool stimulation. The chain links TRBV3-1 (or the pseudogene TRBV3-2) to TRBJ1-4; D may be TRBD1 (5 bases). The source of this sequence is a human donor who received a COVID-19 vaccine. CDR3 DNA: TGTGCCAGCAGCCCCGGGACCCTTGAAAAACTGTTTTTT. Encoded protein: CASSPGTLEKLFF.